The entry below describes one T cell receptor beta chain. Antigen: not known. The sample is drawn from a study of T cell responses to AZD1222 COVID-19 vaccine. Overall study findings and caveats: Targets within unmutated variant regions were reportedly found for nearly half of spike-specific TCRs. An increase in Spike-specific TCR breadth and depth was observed after two AZD1222 doses. Donors in the cohort were predominantly white British and more often female, and clonal diversity was possibly underestimated.

The CDR3 sequence is 15 residues long. The germline V gene has CDR1 SGHDT and CDR2 YYEEEE. The V gene end was trimmed by 1 base and the J gene end by 4 bases; junction bases not matched to a gene: 5. Here immunoSEQ multiplex PCR was the method, and the copy in TCRdb shows in-frame clones only, minus some. The sample has under 200,000 clones, 88% seen once. This specimen was peripheral blood, taken 28 days after the second AZD1222 dose. This chain joins TRBV5-6 and TRBJ2-5; 9 bases fit TRBD1. This sequence was found in an adult who received the AZD1222 COVID-19 vaccine. CDR3 DNA: TGTGCCAGCAGCTTGTCGGGACAGGGTTCAGAGACCCAGTACTTC. Its translation is CASSLSGQGSETQYF.